Following are 4 T cell receptor beta chains from one sample sequenced in a study of T cells in women clearing cervical HPV infection. Profiling relied on immunoSEQ multiplex PCR, and the TCRdb table lists in-frame clones only, not all of them. The sample data list roughly 24,000 clones. Sequences were obtained from blood buffy coat. These receptors were obtained from a woman between 18 and 69 years old with a cervical HPV16 infection that either progressed to CIN3+ or cleared (not recorded which).

Comment on this clone: With the read ending 3 residues before the CDR3 end, the germline J gene is used to fill in that end. Other DNA sequences in this specimen translate into the identical CDR3. The chain links TRBV18 to TRBJ2-1; 8 nucleotides match TRBD2. CDR1 is KGHSH, CDR2 LQKENI, per germline. The J segment lost 8 bases and the V segment lost 3 bases, leaving 15 bases of the junction unmatched. CDR3 length: 17 residues. The sequenced part of the CDR3 DNA is TGTGCCAGCTCACCGCCCGGACTAGCCAGATTATCCGATGAG. This encodes CASSPPGLARLSDE. The full CDR3 is CASSPPGLARLSDEQFF.

On this clone: From the germline J gene comes the end of the CDR3, since the read stops 3 residues before it. This chain uses TRBV20-1 with TRBJ1-2; D is undetermined. Germline lookup yields CDR1 DFQATT and CDR2 SNEGSKA (reference sequence). V shed 2 bases and J shed 4 bases, with 11 bases lying between them. The CDR3 runs 13 residues. CDR3 DNA (partial): TGCAGTGCTAGACTACTAGGCACCTATGGC. Translated, it gives CSARLLGTYG. The whole CDR3 protein is CSARLLGTYGYTF.

As for this clone: The read comes to an end 3 residues before the CDR3 does, leaving the germline J gene to fill in the end. This chain joins TRBV7-8 and TRBJ2-2, with 8 nucleotides matching TRBD2. V shed 5 bases, J shed 7 bases, and the junction held 12 bases outside the gene matches. This CDR3 region has 16 residues. The V gene's germline CDR1 is SGHVS and CDR2 FQNEAQ. The covered CDR3 bases are TGTGCCAGCAGCCCACCCCGGGGGGGGCCGATCGGGGAG. Translated: CASSPPRGGPIGE. In full, the CDR3 reads CASSPPRGGPIGELFF.

Remarks on this clone: Read sequence stops 3 residues before the CDR3 end, and the germline J gene provides the missing end. V usage is TRBV19 and J usage is TRBJ2-7; D is perhaps TRBD1 or TRBD2 (5 bases each). With 4 bases removed from V and 5 bases from J, the gap between germline ends came to 27 bases. Germline CDR1 LNHDA, CDR2 SQIVND (reference sequence). The CDR3 runs 18 residues. Partial CDR3 DNA: TGTGCCAGTAGTACGACCAGAGGGGTTGGCAGTCAGACCGACGAG. Its translation is CASSTTRGVGSQTDE. In full, the CDR3 reads CASSTTRGVGSQTDEQYF.